These 15 T cell receptor beta chains originate from one sample sequenced in a study of shared clonotypes between healthy human individuals. Profiled with immunoSEQ multiplex PCR; TCRdb holds only in-frame clones, not every one. The data contain roughly 1,500,000 clones, 95% to 99% of them singletons. The source material was naive CD4+ T cells sorted from blood. Stated subset: CD45RA+ positively selected. These receptors were taken from a man younger than 45 in good health.

This clone was counted a single time. V usage is TRBV29-1 and J usage is TRBJ2-5; TRBD1 agrees at 9 bases. Germline V gives CDR1 SQVTM, CDR2 ANQGSEA. This CDR3 region has 12 residues. J gave up 3 bases and V 5 bases, and 1 base lay outside the gene matches. This CDR3 reads CSVRTGEETQYF. For the CDR3, the DNA is TGCAGCGTTCGGACAGGGGAAGAGACCCAGTACTTC.

This clone was counted once. The V gene is TRBV2, the J gene TRBJ2-1; tentative D call: TRBD2 (6 bases). Trimming removed 4 bases at V and 3 bases at J, with 13 bases between. CDR3 length: 15 residues. Germline loops: CDR1 SNHLY, CDR2 FYNNEI. This CDR3 reads CASSVLASSYNEQFF. The CDR3 nucleotides are TGTGCCAGCAGTGTTCTAGCGTCCAGCTACAATGAGCAGTTCTTC. The complete variable domain, with remaining parts taken from reference TRBV2 and TRBJ2-1, reads EPEVTQTPSHQVTQMGQEVILRCVPISNHLYFYWYRQILGQKVEFLVSFYNNEISEKSEIFDDQFSVERPDGSNFTLKIRSTKLEDSAMYFCASSVLASSYNEQFFGPGTRLTVL.

CDR3 region: CAISQGYQETQYF. The CDR3 DNA follows: TGTGCCATCAGTCAGGGCTATCAAGAGACCCAGTACTTC. The rearrangement joins TRBV10-3 to TRBJ2-5; maybe TRBD1 (5 bases). Trimming removed 5 bases from V and 2 bases from J, with 9 bases in between. The CDR3 loop spans 13 amino acids. The germline V gene has CDR1 ENHRY and CDR2 SYGVKD.

The chain employs TRBV27 and TRBJ2-3; D not certain. Germline V lookup: CDR1 MNHEY, CDR2 SMNVEV (reference sequence). The CDR3 is made up of 14 amino acids. The V gene lost 5 bases and the J gene lost 4 bases, with 13 bases spanning the gap. CDR3 in amino acids: CASSPPGPADTQYF. The CDR3 DNA is TGTGCCAGCAGTCCCCCCGGGCCGGCAGATACGCAGTATTTT.

The chain has TRBV20-1 and TRBJ2-1; maybe TRBD2 (7 bases). The CDR3 is made up of 11 amino acids. Germline V gene sequence: CDR1 DFQATT, CDR2 SNEGSKA (reference sequence). Trimming pared 4 bases from V and 12 bases from J, leaving 13 bases between. DNA for the CDR3: TGCAGTGCTACCGGGGGGCTAACGCAGTTCTTC. Encoded protein: CSATGGLTQFF.

A single count supports this clone. The rearrangement joins TRBV5-6 to TRBJ2-5; possibly TRBD2 for D (5 bases). The V end lost 4 bases, the J end lost 4 bases, and 14 bases lay between the germline ends. Germline CDR1 and CDR2: SGHDT and YYEEEE. The CDR3 has 14 residues. DNA for the CDR3: TGTGCCAGCAGCCCCCGAGGGATCACAGAGACCCAGTACTTC. It codes for CASSPRGITETQYF.

This clone was counted once. The chain couples TRBV2 to TRBJ2-5, with unresolved D. Trimming removed 4 bases at V and 1 base at J, with 13 bases between. The CDR3 loop spans 15 amino acids. Germline-derived CDR1 and CDR2 are SNHLY and FYNNEI. DNA of the CDR3: TGTGCCAGCAGTGTCCTAGGGTGGCTCCAAGAGACCCAGTACTTC. It is translated as CASSVLGWLQETQYF.

The gene calls are TRBV7-9 and TRBJ1-3; 8 nucleotides match TRBD1. V lost 5 bases, J lost 7 bases, and 10 bases stayed unmatched. This CDR3 comprises 15 residues. Per germline, CDR1 SEHNR and CDR2 FQNEAQ (reference sequence). The CDR3 DNA reads TGTGCCAGCAGCCAATTTCAGGGGGCTGAGAACACCATATATTTT. Protein sequence: CASSQFQGAENTIYF.

The rearrangement joins TRBV10-3 to TRBJ2-1; a weak D match, TRBD2 (5 bases). V lost 6 bases and J lost 0, with 15 bases in between. CDR1 is ENHRY and CDR2 is SYGVKD in the germline V gene. The CDR3 extends over 16 amino acids. The CDR3 region has the DNA TGTGCCATCAGCCGAGGGCCGATCAGCTCCTACAATGAGCAGTTCTTC. It encodes CAISRGPISSYNEQFF.

The chain recombines TRBV2 with TRBJ2-7; 7 bases map to TRBD2. Trimming cost V 10 bases and J 5 bases; bases outside gene matches: 11. The CDR3 has 13 residues. Germline V CDR1 and CDR2: SNHLY, FYNNEI. CDR3 coding DNA: TGTGCCACCGGACTAGTTCCCACCGACGAGCAGTACTTC. Its protein is CATGLVPTDEQYF.

The chain recombines TRBV5-1 with TRBJ2-7; 7 bases align to TRBD1. CDR1 is SGHRS, CDR2 YFSETQ, per germline. V lost 4 bases to trimming and J lost 3 bases; unmatched junction nucleotides: 10. The CDR3 totals 15 residues. CDR3 amino acids: CASSRRQGSFYEQYF. CDR3 nucleotides: TGCGCCAGCAGCCGGAGACAGGGCAGCTTCTACGAGCAGTACTTC.

The chain has TRBV29-1 and TRBJ2-2, with 8 bases aligning to TRBD1. The length of the CDR3 is 13 residues. With 7 bases clipped from V and 4 bases from J, the junction kept 5 bases outside the gene matches. Germline loops: CDR1 SQVTM, CDR2 ANQGSEA. The CDR3: CSAGDRGTGELFF. DNA of the CDR3: TGCAGCGCTGGCGACAGGGGCACCGGGGAGCTGTTTTTT.

This clone appeared a single time. The J gene is TRBJ2-7, the V gene TRBV18; D unresolved. Trimming removed 3 bases from V and 1 base from J, with 13 bases in between. The CDR3 sequence is 15 residues long. CDR1 and CDR2 from the germline V gene are KGHSH and LQKENI. The CDR3 here is CASSPGYPESYEQYF. The DNA of the CDR3 is TGTGCCAGCTCACCGGGATACCCCGAATCCTACGAGCAGTACTTC. Full variable domain (missing parts from reference TRBV18 and TRBJ2-7): NAGVMQNPRHLVRRRGQEARLRCSPMKGHSHVYWYRQLPEEGLKFMVYLQKENIIDESGMPKERFSAEFPKEGPSILRIQQVVRGDSAAYFCASSPGYPESYEQYFGPGTRLTVT.

The chain employs TRBV10-3 and TRBJ2-1; TRBD2 aligns across 14 bases. Per the germline V gene, CDR1 is ENHRY and CDR2 is SYGVKD. V shed 2 bases, J shed 0 bases, and the junction held 9 bases outside the gene matches. The CDR3 covers 20 residues. The CDR3 sequence is CAISEPRTSGRTNSYNEQFF. The CDR3 DNA reads as TGTGCCATCAGTGAGCCCCGGACTAGCGGGAGGACGAACTCCTACAATGAGCAGTTCTTC.

The V call is TRBV9, the J call TRBJ2-5; 7 positions match TRBD1. The germline CDR1 and CDR2 sequences are SGDLS and YYNGEE. V dropped 6 bases and J dropped 4; count of bases not matched to a gene: 12. This CDR3 has 15 amino acids. CDR3 bases: TGTGCCAGCACCCCCGCCGGGACAGCTTCAGAGACCCAGTACTTC. This gives the protein CASTPAGTASETQYF.